This T cell receptor (beta chain) was captured in a study of T cell changes during pregnancy in multiple sclerosis. The CDR3 extends over 15 amino acids. V gave up 0 bases and J gave up 7 bases, with 16 bases separating them. CDR1 is MGHRA, CDR2 YSYEKL, per germline. The assay was immunoSEQ multiplex PCR, and TCRdb's table has in-frame clones only and misses some. The sample comprises 40,000 to 55,000 clones, 85% to 95% of which are singletons, and 1% to 1.5% rests with the top ten. This rearrangement joins TRBV4-1 to TRBJ2-7; D may be TRBD1 or TRBD2 (5 bases each). The sequencing sample was made of peripheral blood. The sequence came from a female donor with multiple sclerosis, enrolled in a pregnancy study. The CDR3 DNA is TGCGCCAGCAGCCAAGAGGTCGGAGGTAGGGGAGAGCAGTACTTC. It is translated as CASSQEVGGRGEQYF.